The 31 T cell receptor beta chains in this list originate from one sample, sequenced in a study of post-analysis software for immune sequencing data. General study results and limits: Relative to controls, patients had five TRBV segments at higher frequency, with TRBV5-6, TRBV5-1 and TRBV20-1 among these.

These receptors are not linked to any known antigen. Presence of unique molecular identifiers characterized the TCR beta cDNA libraries. TCRdb called the PCR reads again in MiXCR, with one record for every CDR3 protein. The sample has approximately 180,000 distinct CDR3 sequences, about 32% seen once; the top ten hold less than 1.6%. The sample comprised blood. Receptors originate from a girl aged 10 to 17 with multiple sclerosis.

The table lists this clonotype with many counts. This sequence joins TRBV12-3 or TRBV12-4 and TRBJ2-1; D might be TRBD2 (5 bases). The CDR3 runs to 16 residues. V was trimmed by 1 base and J by 2 bases, leaving 12 bases between them. The CDR3 is CASSLGAGLPYNEQFF. The CDR3 DNA follows: TGTGCCAGCAGTTTAGGGGCGGGCCTTCCCTACAATGAGCAGTTCTTC.

This clonotype occurred many times. This chain connects TRBV15 to TRBJ2-7, with 8 bases aligning to TRBD2. The CDR3 length is 14 residues. Per the germline V gene, CDR1 is LNHNV and CDR2 is YYDKDF (reference sequence). The J segment lost 3 bases and the V segment lost 8 bases, leaving 9 bases of the junction unmatched. The chain's CDR3 is CATRRGRTNYEQYF. CDR3 DNA: TGTGCCACCCGACGCGGGAGGACTAACTACGAGCAGTACTTC.

The chain links TRBV15 to TRBJ1-5; D call uncertain. From germline, CDR1 is LNHNV and CDR2 YYDKDF (reference sequence). Deletions cut 0 bases from V and 0 bases from J, with 15 bases between. This CDR3 has 18 amino acids. The CDR3 region is CATSRDPGPGNSNQPQHF. The DNA for the CDR3 is TGTGCCACCAGCAGAGACCCGGGCCCCGGAAATAGCAATCAGCCCCAGCATTTT.

A note on this clonotype: A much larger clone sits a single nucleotide away, making a read error possible. The V and J genes are TRBV29-1 and TRBJ2-5, with a possible D match to TRBD2 (5 bases). Germline V gives CDR1 SQVTM, CDR2 ANQGSEA. The CDR3 contains 13 residues. Trimming stripped 2 bases from V and 11 bases from J, with 18 bases between. The CDR3 sequence: CSVELTRGNEQYF. The CDR3 DNA reads as TGCAGCGTTGAATTGACACGGGGAAATGAGCAGTACTTC.

The chain combines TRBV9 with TRBJ2-3, with TRBD1 matching over 8 bases. The CDR3 extends over 14 amino acids. Losses at the gene ends were 8 bases for V and 5 bases for J; bases not matched to a gene: 10. Per the germline V gene, CDR1 is SGDLS and CDR2 is YYNGEE. CDR3: CASDGGRGRDTQYF. The CDR3 DNA follows: TGTGCCAGTGACGGAGGCAGGGGGCGAGATACGCAGTATTTT.

Regarding this clonotype: A much larger clone differs from this one at a single base, so this may be a read error. The chain combines TRBV6-5 with TRBJ1-2; no clear D gene. From germline, CDR1 is MNHEY and CDR2 SVGAGI. The CDR3 totals 14 residues. V was cut by 5 bases and J by 1 base, with 11 bases left in between. The CDR3 DNA reads TGTGCCAGCAGTCCTCAGGCCCTTAACTATGGCTACACCTTC. Translated, it gives CASSPQALNYGYTF.

This clonotype was seen once. Possible read error: a much larger clone is one base away. The chain uses TRBV6-1 and TRBJ2-1; TRBD2 matches 16 bases. The DNA end is more similar to TRBJ2-7, so the J call may be wrong. The CDR3 has 21 amino acids. Germline V gene sequence: CDR1 MNHNS, CDR2 SASEGT. As DNA, the CDR3 is TGTGCCAGCAGTCCCCTCCCGGGACTAGCGGGAGGGAGGAGCTCCTACAATGAGCAGTACTTC. Translated, it gives CASSPLPGLAGGRSSYNEQYF.

This clonotype appeared a few times. The genes are TRBV5-5 and TRBJ2-7; 10 positions agree with TRBD2. V was clipped by 3 bases and J by 7 bases; unmatched bases: 16. This CDR3 spans 17 amino acids. Per the germline V gene, CDR1 is SGHKS and CDR2 is YYEKEE (reference sequence). CDR3 sequence: CASSSGPSGRASEEQYF. The CDR3 DNA is TGTGCCAGCAGCTCGGGACCGAGCGGGAGGGCTTCGGAGGAGCAGTACTTC.

This chain connects TRBV13 to TRBJ1-4; 8 positions match TRBD1. The CDR3 has 15 residues. Germline CDR1 reads PRHDT; CDR2 reads FYEKMQ (reference sequence). The trim removed 2 bases at V and 3 bases at J, leaving 2 bases unmatched. The CDR3 nucleotides are TGTGCCAGCAGCTTACCGGGACAGGCTAATGAAAAACTGTTTTTT. It translates to CASSLPGQANEKLFF.

Many counts were recorded for this clonotype. V and J are TRBV4-1 and TRBJ1-2; tentatively, D is TRBD1 (6 bases). CDR1 and CDR2 (germline): MGHRA, YSYEKL. CDR3 size: 16 residues. Trimming cost V 1 base and J 8 bases, with 20 bases left between them. The CDR3 is CASSQAGTGMGKGYTF. The CDR3 DNA reads TGCGCCAGCAGCCAAGCAGGAACAGGGATGGGTAAAGGCTACACCTTC.

This clonotype was seen only once. A much larger clone differs from this one at a single base, so this may be a read error. The CDR3 coding sequence is TGCAGTGCCAGGCCCCTACCAGTCAGTGGGCAGTTCTTC. This sequence encodes CSARPLPVSGQFF. The chain couples TRBV20-1 to TRBJ2-1; D remains ambiguous. Trimming left V 6 bases short and J 12 bases short, with 21 bases between. The CDR3 contains 13 residues. Germline V gene data show CDR1 as DFQATT and CDR2 as SNEGSKA (reference sequence).

The CDR3 bases are TGTGCCAGCAGATTGAGCAACGACGGTGGCAGGGGGATGACTTTCTTT. It codes for CASRLSNDGGRGMTFF. The J gene is TRBJ1-1, the V gene TRBV12-3 or TRBV12-4, with TRBD1 matching over 7 bases. CDR3 length equals 16 residues. Trimming at V came to 6 bases and at J to 12 bases, leaving 22 bases not matched to a gene.

This clonotype occurred a few times. The V gene is TRBV12-3 or TRBV12-4, the J gene TRBJ1-4; TRBD1 might be the D (6 bases). Trimming cost V 3 bases and J 7 bases, with 15 bases left between them. This CDR3 comprises 15 residues. The CDR3 protein is CASSLGAASGEKLFF. The CDR3, as DNA: TGTGCCAGCAGTTTGGGGGCAGCATCGGGTGAAAAACTGTTTTTT.

The chain uses TRBV5-1 and TRBJ2-1; tentative D call: TRBD2 (5 bases). The V end was cut by 4 bases, the J end by 8 bases, with 13 bases between. The CDR3 is 13 amino acids. The V gene's germline CDR1 is SGHRS and CDR2 YFSETQ. The CDR3 sequence: CASSRDPGDEQFF. CDR3 sequence (DNA): TGCGCCAGCAGCCGCGACCCCGGGGATGAGCAGTTCTTC.

In its sample, this clonotype was seen once. The CDR3 protein is CASSSTINTSNEQFF. The CDR3, as DNA: TGCGCCAGCAGCAGCACTATAAACACCAGCAATGAGCAGTTCTTC. The V call is TRBV5-1, the J call TRBJ2-1, with unresolved D. Trimming stripped 4 bases from V and 6 bases from J, with 17 bases between. CDR1 SGHRS and CDR2 YFSETQ come from the germline V gene. The CDR3 loop spans 15 amino acids.

This clonotype was seen more than once but under ten times. V usage is TRBV29-1 and J usage is TRBJ1-5; D is uncertain. This CDR3 contains 11 residues. CDR1 is SQVTM and CDR2 is ANQGSEA in the germline V gene. V dropped 1 base and J dropped 4 bases, with 2 bases sitting between them. In DNA form, the CDR3 reads TGCAGCGTTGAAGGGAATCAGCCCCAGCATTTT. Protein: CSVEGNQPQHF. Supplemented by reference TRBV29-1 and TRBJ1-5, the full variable domain reads SAVISQKPSRDICQRGTSLTIQCQVDSQVTMMFWYRQQPGQSLTLIATANQGSEATYESGFVIDKFPISRPNLTFSTLTVSNMSPEDSSIYLCSVEGNQPQHFGDGTRLSIL.

This clonotype was seen many times. CDR3 sequence reads: CASQPQGQGAYNEQFF. The CDR3 DNA reads as TGTGCCAGCCAACCCCAGGGACAGGGGGCTTACAATGAGCAGTTCTTC. The gene calls are TRBV18 and TRBJ2-1, with 12 bases aligning to TRBD1. From germline, CDR1 is KGHSH and CDR2 LQKENI. Unmatched junction bases numbered 9, after V lost 8 bases and J lost 4 bases. The CDR3 covers 16 residues.

The CDR3 reads CASSIGASSYEQYF. CDR3 DNA sequence: TGTGCCAGTAGTATAGGGGCTAGCTCCTACGAGCAGTACTTC. The chain joins TRBV19 to TRBJ2-7, with D hard to call. Per germline, CDR1 LNHDA and CDR2 SQIVND (reference sequence). V lost 1 base and J 0 bases, leaving 7 bases between the germline ends. The CDR3 totals 14 residues.

V usage is TRBV28 and J usage is TRBJ2-6; 7 bases map to TRBD2. Germline values: CDR1 MDHEN, CDR2 SYDVKM. The length of the CDR3 is 16 residues. V was clipped by 6 bases and J by 2 bases; unmatched bases: 7. CDR3 sequence (DNA): TGTGCCAGCAGCTCCTGGGGGGGAACTGGGGCCAACGTCCTGACTTTC. Protein sequence: CASSSWGGTGANVLTF.

V is TRBV25-1 and J is TRBJ2-5; unclear D gene. The closer fit of TRBJ2-7 to the DNA end suggests the J call may be wrong. This CDR3 contains 12 residues. CDR1 and CDR2 (germline): MGHDK, SYGVNS. The DNA for the CDR3 is TGTGCCAGCAGGACCCTGAGGAACGAGCAGTACTTC. It codes for CASRTLRNEQYF.

This clonotype was detected many times. This chain connects TRBV12-3 or TRBV12-4 to TRBJ1-2; D not certain. The CDR3 has 13 amino acids. Trimming left V 6 bases short and J 8 bases short, with 16 bases between. CDR3 nucleotide sequence: TGTGCCAGCAGACCTTCAGATTCCCACGGCTACACCTTC. It specifies CASRPSDSHGYTF.

Only a few counts were recorded for this clonotype. DNA of the CDR3: TGTGCCAGCAGCAATAGGTCAAGCGGGAGTCCCGGGGCCAACGTCCTGACTTTC. Its translation is CASSNRSSGSPGANVLTF. The chain uses TRBV12-3 or TRBV12-4 and TRBJ2-6; the match to TRBD2 covers 8 bases. The CDR3 is made up of 18 amino acids. The ends lost 6 bases at V and 4 bases at J; junction bases unmatched: 14.

This clonotype was observed a handful of times. V gene TRBV5-1 combines with J gene TRBJ2-5; D possibly corresponds to TRBD2 (5 bases). Germline V gene data show CDR1 as SGHRS and CDR2 as YFSETQ. Trimming took 5 bases from V and 0 from J, leaving 11 bases between them. CDR3 length: 14 amino acids. CDR3 sequence (DNA): TGCGCCAGCAGGCTGGCTAGCTACCAAGAGACCCAGTACTTC. This sequence encodes CASRLASYQETQYF.

This clonotype has a handful of counts. The gene calls are TRBV20-1 and TRBJ1-1; TRBD1 agrees at 8 bases. Unmatched junction bases numbered 2, after V lost 3 bases and J lost 5 bases. CDR3 length: 12 amino acids. Germline-derived CDR1 and CDR2 are DFQATT and SNEGSKA (reference sequence). The CDR3 loop is CSASDRGTEAFF. The CDR3 coding sequence is TGCAGTGCTAGCGACAGGGGAACTGAAGCTTTCTTT.

The genes are TRBV3-1 and TRBJ1-2; D gene unclear. Germline assignment: CDR1 LGHDT and CDR2 YNNKEL (reference sequence). CDR3 length: 12 amino acids. V was cut by 4 bases and J by 2 bases, with 5 bases left in between. The CDR3 is CASSRRNYGYTF. The CDR3, as DNA: TGTGCCAGCAGCCGACGGAACTATGGCTACACCTTC.

V and J are TRBV6-6 and TRBJ2-1, with 7 bases that match TRBD2. V was clipped by 6 bases and J by 0 bases; unmatched bases: 5. This CDR3 comprises 15 residues. Germline V lookup: CDR1 MNHNY, CDR2 SVGAGI (reference sequence). CDR3 residues: CASSDGGSSYNEQFF. In DNA form, the CDR3 reads TGTGCCAGCAGCGACGGGGGGAGCTCCTACAATGAGCAGTTCTTC.

The sample holds many counts of this clonotype. The genes are TRBV3-1 and TRBJ2-7; D call uncertain. In germline, CDR1 is LGHDT, CDR2 YNNKEL (reference sequence). V lost 1 base and J 0 bases, leaving 13 bases between the germline ends. This CDR3 has 16 amino acids. The CDR3 DNA reads TGTGCCAGCAGCCAAGTTCCAGCTCAGAGCTCCTACGAGCAGTACTTC. Translation gives CASSQVPAQSSYEQYF.

The rearrangement links TRBV7-9 to TRBJ1-1; no reliable D call. Germline V gene data show CDR1 as SEHNR and CDR2 as FQNEAQ (reference sequence). This CDR3 is 11 amino acids long. V dropped 7 bases and J dropped 8 bases, with 11 bases sitting between them. The CDR3 is CASTWASEAFF. The CDR3 DNA follows: TGTGCCAGCACCTGGGCCTCCGAAGCTTTCTTT.

The genes are TRBV7-9 and TRBJ1-1; 7 nucleotides align to TRBD1. With V trimmed by 4 bases and J by 7 bases, 9 bases remained unmatched. The germline V gene has CDR1 SEHNR and CDR2 FQNEAQ (reference sequence). The CDR3 runs 14 residues. CDR3 coding DNA: TGTGCCAGCAGCTCGACAGGGAGTCGAAGTGAAGCTTTCTTT. This sequence encodes CASSSTGSRSEAFF.

Comment on this clonotype: One end of the junction fails to match germline, which may point to a read error. The gene calls are TRBV5-1 and TRBJ2-3; 10 nucleotides agree with TRBD2. This CDR3 comprises 16 residues. CDR1 SGHRS and CDR2 YFSETQ come from the germline V gene. The CDR3 nucleotides read TGCGCCAGCAGCTCCGGAGCTAGCGGGAGAACAGGTACGCAGTATTTT. Its protein is CASSSGASGRTGTQYF.

This clonotype showed up many times. J is TRBJ2-1 and V is TRBV11-2, with 8 nucleotides matching TRBD2. V lost 3 bases, J lost 0 bases, and 7 bases stayed unmatched. Per the germline V gene, CDR1 is SGHAT and CDR2 is FQNNGV. This CDR3 is 17 amino acids long. CDR3 loop: CASSFLAGRASYNEQFF. As DNA, the CDR3 is TGTGCCAGCAGCTTTCTCGCCGGGAGGGCCTCCTACAATGAGCAGTTCTTC.